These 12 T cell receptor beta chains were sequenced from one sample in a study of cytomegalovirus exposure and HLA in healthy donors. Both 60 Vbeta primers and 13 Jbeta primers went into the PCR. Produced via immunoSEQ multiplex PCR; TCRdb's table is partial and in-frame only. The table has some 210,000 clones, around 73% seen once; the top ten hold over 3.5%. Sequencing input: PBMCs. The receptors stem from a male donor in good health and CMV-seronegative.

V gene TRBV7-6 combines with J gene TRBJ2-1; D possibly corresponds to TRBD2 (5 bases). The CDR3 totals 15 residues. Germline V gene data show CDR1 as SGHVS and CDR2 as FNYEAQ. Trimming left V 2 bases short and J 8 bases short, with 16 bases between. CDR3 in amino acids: CASSLIGSAGYEQFF. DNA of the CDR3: TGTGCCAGCAGCTTAATCGGATCGGCGGGTTATGAGCAGTTCTTC.

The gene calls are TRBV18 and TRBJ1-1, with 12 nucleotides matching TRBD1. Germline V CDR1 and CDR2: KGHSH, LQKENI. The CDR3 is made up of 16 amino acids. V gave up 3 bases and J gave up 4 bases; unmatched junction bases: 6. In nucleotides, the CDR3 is TGTGCCAGCTCACCGGGACAGGGGGCGCGCGGCACTGAAGCTTTCTTT. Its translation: CASSPGQGARGTEAFF. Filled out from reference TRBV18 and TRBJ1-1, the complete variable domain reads NAGVMQNPRHLVRRRGQEARLRCSPMKGHSHVYWYRQLPEEGLKFMVYLQKENIIDESGMPKERFSAEFPKEGPSILRIQQVVRGDSAAYFCASSPGQGARGTEAFFGQGTRLTVV.

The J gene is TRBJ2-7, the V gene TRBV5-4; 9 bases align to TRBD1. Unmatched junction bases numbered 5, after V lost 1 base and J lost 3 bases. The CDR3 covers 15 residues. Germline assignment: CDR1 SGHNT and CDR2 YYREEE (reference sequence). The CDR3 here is CASSLRGQGLYEQYF. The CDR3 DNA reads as TGTGCCAGCAGCTTGCGCGGACAGGGGCTCTACGAGCAGTACTTC.

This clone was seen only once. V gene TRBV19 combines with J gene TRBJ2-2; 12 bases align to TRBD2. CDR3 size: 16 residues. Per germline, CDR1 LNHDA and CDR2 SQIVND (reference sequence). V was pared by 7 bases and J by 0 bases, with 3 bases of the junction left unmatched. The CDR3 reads CASTRLAGANTGELFF. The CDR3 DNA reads TGTGCCAGTACCCGACTAGCGGGAGCGAACACCGGGGAGCTGTTTTTT.

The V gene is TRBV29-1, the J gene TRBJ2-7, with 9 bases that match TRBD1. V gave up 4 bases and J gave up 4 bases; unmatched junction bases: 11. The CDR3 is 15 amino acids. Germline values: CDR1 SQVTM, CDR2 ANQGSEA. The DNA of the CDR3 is TGCAGCGTTGGACCACAGGGGGCTTCCTTTTACGAGCAGTACTTC. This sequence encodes CSVGPQGASFYEQYF.

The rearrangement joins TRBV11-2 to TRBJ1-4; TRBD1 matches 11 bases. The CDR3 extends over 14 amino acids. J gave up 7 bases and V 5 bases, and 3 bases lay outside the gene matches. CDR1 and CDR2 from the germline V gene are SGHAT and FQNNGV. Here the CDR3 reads CASSAGTGGEKLFF. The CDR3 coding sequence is TGTGCCAGCAGCGCCGGGACAGGGGGTGAAAAACTGTTTTTT.

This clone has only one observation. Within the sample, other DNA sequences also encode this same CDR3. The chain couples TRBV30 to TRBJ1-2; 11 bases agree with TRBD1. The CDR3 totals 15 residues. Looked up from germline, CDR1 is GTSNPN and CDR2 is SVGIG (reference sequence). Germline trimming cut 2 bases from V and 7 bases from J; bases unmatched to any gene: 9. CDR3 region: CAWSTQGQGATGYTF. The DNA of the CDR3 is TGTGCCTGGAGTACCCAAGGACAGGGGGCGACTGGCTACACCTTC. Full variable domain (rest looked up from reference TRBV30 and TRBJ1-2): SQTIHQWPATLVQPVGSPLSLECTVEGTSNPNLYWYRQAAGRGLQLLFYSVGIGQISSEVPQNLSASRPQDRQFILSSKKLLLSDSGFYLCAWSTQGQGATGYTFGSGTRLTVV.

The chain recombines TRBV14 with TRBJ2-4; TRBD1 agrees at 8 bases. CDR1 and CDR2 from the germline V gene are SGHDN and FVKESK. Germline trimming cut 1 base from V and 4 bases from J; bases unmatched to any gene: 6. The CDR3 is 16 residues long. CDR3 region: CASSQGRQGLKNIQYF. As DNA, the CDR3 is TGTGCCAGCAGCCAAGGTAGACAGGGGTTAAAAAACATTCAGTACTTC.

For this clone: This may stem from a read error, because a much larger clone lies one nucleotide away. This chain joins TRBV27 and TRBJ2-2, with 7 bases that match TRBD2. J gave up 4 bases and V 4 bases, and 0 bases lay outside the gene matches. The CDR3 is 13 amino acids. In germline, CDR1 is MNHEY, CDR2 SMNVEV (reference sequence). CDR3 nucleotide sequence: TGTGCCAGCAGTTGGACTAGCACCGGGGAGCTGTTTTTT. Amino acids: CASSWTSTGELFF.

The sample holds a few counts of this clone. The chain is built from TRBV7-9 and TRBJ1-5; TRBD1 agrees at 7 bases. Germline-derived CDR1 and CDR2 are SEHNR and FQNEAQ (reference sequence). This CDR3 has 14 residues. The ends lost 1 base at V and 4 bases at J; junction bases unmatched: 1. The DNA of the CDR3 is TGTGCCAGCAGCTTAGACAGGGGAAATCAGCCCCAGCATTTT. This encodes CASSLDRGNQPQHF.

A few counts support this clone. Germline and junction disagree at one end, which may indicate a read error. The CDR3 nucleotides are TGTGCTAGCAGGAGGGAGGCGGGACAGGGCGAAGCTTTCTTT. It codes for CASRREAGQGEAFF. V usage is TRBV7-7 and J usage is TRBJ1-1; 9 bases line up with TRBD1. The CDR3 consists of 14 residues. CDR1 is SSHAT and CDR2 is FNYEAQ in the germline V gene (reference sequence).

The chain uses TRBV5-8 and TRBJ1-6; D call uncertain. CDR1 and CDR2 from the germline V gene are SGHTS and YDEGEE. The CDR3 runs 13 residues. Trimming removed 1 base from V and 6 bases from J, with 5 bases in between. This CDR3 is CASSLRLNSPLHF. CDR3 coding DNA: TGTGCCAGCAGCTTGAGACTTAATTCACCCCTCCACTTT.